This T cell receptor beta chain was identified during a study of blood T cells in healthy people across ages. Background on the study: Through template switching, about one barcoded beta molecule was captured per two T cells, as measured in model experiments. Findings and caveats of the study: TCR beta diversity correlated strongly with naive T cell percentage.

This clonotype is a singleton in its sample. The antigen is undetermined. Germline V gene lookup returns CDR1 LNHNV and CDR2 YYDKDF (reference sequence). V was trimmed by 2 bases and J by 10 bases, leaving 12 bases between them. CDR3 length: 13 residues. The second PCR ran roughly 6 to 12 cycles with a sample-barcoded 5' primer and J-beta primers. TCRdb redid the calling of the 5' RACE reads with MiXCR, one entry per CDR3 protein. The repertoire includes 1,500,000 or so distinct CDR3 sequences, approximately 59% of them detected once, and about 6.3% sits in the top ten. The rearrangement links TRBV15 to TRBJ2-1, with D possibly matching TRBD2 (6 bases). This clonotype was sampled from a man aged 18 to 29 in good health. Input material: blood. Here the CDR3 DNA reads TGTGCCACCAGCAGAAACCTAGCGTGGGAGCAGTTCTTC. As protein: CATSRNLAWEQFF.